Listed below are T cell receptor beta chains from one sample, sequenced in a study of blood T cell repertoires in COVID-19. Data came from immunoSEQ multiplex PCR; TCRdb stores just in-frame clones and leaves some out. This table has 80,000 to 100,000 clones, roughly 80% appearing once. Sequenced input: peripheral blood. The receptors here all came from a man aged 45-65 years who had recovered from COVID-19. Each CDR3 is given with its conserved first and last residue. The D gene is left open where the match is weak. For some rows the clone size is stated as once, few or many, or as a class when expanded; others skip it.

j_call,clone_size,v_call,d_call,cdr3_aa,cdr3_nt
TRBJ2-7,-,TRBV28,-,CASRPGTPYEQYF,TGTGCCAGCAGGCCCGGGACTCCCTACGAGCAGTACTTC
TRBJ1-2,-,TRBV29-1,-,CSVGSDYGYTF,TGCAGCGTTGGCAGCGACTATGGCTACACCTTC
TRBJ2-5,-,TRBV19,TRBD2,CASKDGGIRETQYF,TGTGCCAGCAAGGACGGGGGGATCCGAGAGACCCAGTACTTC
TRBJ1-5,-,TRBV30,-,CAWSVGDQPQHF,TGTGCCTGGAGTGTAGGAGATCAGCCCCAGCATTTT
TRBJ2-7,-,TRBV27,TRBD1,CASSFRDRPTYEQYF,TGTGCCAGCAGTTTCAGGGACAGGCCGACCTACGAGCAGTACTTC
TRBJ1-4,-,TRBV2,TRBD1,CASRADRDGEKLFF,TGTGCCAGCAGAGCGGACAGGGACGGTGAAAAACTGTTTTTT
TRBJ1-5,-,TRBV7-2,-,CASSGTRQGNQPQHF,TGTGCCAGCAGCGGCACCAGGCAGGGAAATCAGCCCCAGCATTTT
TRBJ2-2,-,TRBV24-1,TRBD1,CATSDTSGTGNTGELFF,TGTGCCACCAGTGACACTTCCGGGACAGGGAACACCGGGGAGCTGTTTTTT
TRBJ1-2,few,TRBV6-4,-,CASSEDNNYGYTF,TGTGCCAGCAGTGAAGACAATAACTATGGCTACACCTTC
TRBJ2-1,-,TRBV5-6,-,CASSPPSSYNEQFF,TGTGCCAGCAGCCCCCCGAGCTCCTACAATGAGCAGTTCTTC
TRBJ1-1,-,TRBV6-5,TRBD1,CASKRGQGGTEAFF,TGTGCCTCAAAGCGGGGGCAGGGGGGCACTGAAGCTTTCTTT
TRBJ2-3,-,TRBV5-1,TRBD2,CASSSPGLAGIVEDTQYF,TGCGCCAGCAGCTCACCGGGACTAGCGGGAATCGTTGAAGATACGCAGTATTTT
TRBJ1-6,-,TRBV19,-,CASVSRQNSPLHF,TGTGCCAGTGTAAGCAGGCAAAATTCACCCCTCCACTTT
TRBJ2-1,-,TRBV6-6,TRBD2,CASSHGTSGPPPGLFF,TGTGCCAGCAGCCACGGGACTAGCGGGCCCCCTCCGGGTCTGTTCTTC
TRBJ2-7,-,TRBV9,-,CASSVEGGRTDEQYF,TGTGCCAGCAGCGTAGAGGGGGGGCGCACGGACGAGCAGTACTTC
TRBJ2-2,-,TRBV7-8,-,CASPKEDTGELFF,TGTGCCAGCCCCAAGGAGGACACCGGGGAGCTGTTTTTT
TRBJ2-2,-,TRBV18,-,CASSPSRPTTGGELFF,TGTGCCAGCTCACCCTCGAGACCTACAACGGGCGGGGAGCTGTTTTTT
TRBJ1-4,-,TRBV12-3/TRBV12-4,-,CASRRGSEKLFF,TGTGCCAGCAGGCGTGGGAGTGAAAAACTGTTTTTT
TRBJ1-5,-,TRBV2,-,CASSLQTGGWEAQHF,TGTGCCAGCAGTCTCCAAACAGGCGGTTGGGAGGCCCAGCATTTT
TRBJ2-7,many,TRBV5-8,-,CASSPRSPEQYF,TGTGCCAGCAGCCCGCGAAGCCCCGAGCAGTACTTC
TRBJ2-1,-,TRBV19,-,CASQKWGLTSSSSYNEQFF,TGTGCCAGCCAGAAGTGGGGACTCACATCGTCGAGCTCCTACAATGAGCAGTTCTTC
TRBJ1-2,-,TRBV5-1,-,CASSTLTANYGYTF,TGCGCCAGCAGCACCCTGACTGCTAACTATGGCTACACCTTC
TRBJ2-1,-,TRBV7-2,TRBD2,CASSLRGRGDNEQFF,TGTGCCAGCAGCTTACGCGGGAGGGGCGACAATGAGCAGTTCTTC
TRBJ2-2,-,TRBV7-9,-,CASSLERRFPGELFF,TGTGCCAGCAGTCTTGAACGGAGGTTCCCCGGGGAGCTGTTTTTT
TRBJ1-6,-,TRBV4-3,-,CASSQDRDYNSPLHF,TGCGCCAGCAGCCAAGATAGAGACTATAATTCACCCCTCCACTTT
TRBJ2-3,-,TRBV18,-,CASSILSTDTQYF,TGTGCCAGCTCAATACTGAGCACAGATACGCAGTATTTT
TRBJ2-7,-,TRBV11-2,TRBD2,CASSSTSGRGYVQYF,TGTGCCAGCAGCTCGACTAGCGGGCGTGGTTACGTGCAGTACTTC
TRBJ1-5,-,TRBV27,-,CASSLGASGNQPQHF,TGTGCCAGCAGTTTGGGCGCGTCTGGCAATCAGCCCCAGCATTTT
TRBJ1-5,-,TRBV18,-,CASSSDSYQPQHF,TGTGCCAGCTCATCTGACAGTTATCAGCCCCAGCATTTT
TRBJ2-7,-,TRBV7-2,TRBD2,CASSLSGRALYEQYF,TGTGCCAGCAGCCTAAGTGGGAGGGCCCTCTACGAGCAGTACTTC
TRBJ2-7,-,TRBV7-2,-,CASSLNSYSYEQYF,TGTGCCAGCAGCTTAAACTCTTACTCCTACGAGCAGTACTTC
TRBJ1-3,-,TRBV5-4,-,CASSPGVEEGSYSGNTIYF,TGTGCCAGCAGCCCAGGAGTGGAGGAGGGGAGCTACTCTGGAAACACCATATATTTT
TRBJ1-5,-,TRBV5-6,-,CASSAQALRGNQPQHF,TGTGCCAGCAGCGCCCAGGCCCTGCGGGGCAATCAGCCCCAGCATTTT
TRBJ1-4,once,TRBV19,-,CASSAGGLGEKLFF,TGTGCCAGTAGTGCGGGGGGCTTGGGTGAAAAACTGTTTTTT
TRBJ1-2,-,TRBV3-1/TRBV3-2,TRBD1,CASSPAPTGEANYGYTF,TGTGCCAGCAGCCCAGCCCCAACAGGGGAGGCTAACTATGGCTACACCTTC
TRBJ2-5,-,TRBV19,-,CASSIRYREETQYF,TGTGCCAGTAGTATACGGTACAGGGAAGAGACCCAGTACTTC
TRBJ2-6,-,TRBV9,TRBD1,CASSARGQGSSGANVLTF,TGTGCCAGCAGCGCCCGTGGACAGGGTAGCTCTGGGGCCAACGTCCTGACTTTC
TRBJ2-7,few,TRBV4-2,-,CASSQDSQEQYF,TGTGCCAGCAGCCAAGATTCACAGGAGCAGTACTTC
TRBJ1-5,-,TRBV19,-,CASRDGVLQSQPQHF,TGTGCCAGTAGAGACGGGGTTCTCCAGAGCCAGCCCCAGCATTTT
TRBJ2-1,few,TRBV4-1,TRBD2,CASSQQWAGGFNEQFF,TGCGCCAGCAGCCAGCAATGGGCGGGAGGTTTCAATGAGCAGTTCTTC
TRBJ1-6,-,TRBV5-6,-,CASSLGVTYNSPLHF,TGTGCCAGCAGCTTAGGGGTTACCTATAATTCACCCCTCCACTTT